A selection of T cell receptor beta chains follows, all from one sample in a study of cytomegalovirus exposure and HLA in healthy donors. Sequencing was performed with immunoSEQ multiplex PCR; in TCRdb, only in-frame clones are kept and a portion is missing. The sample has about 260,000 clones; 84% are singletons. The specimen was PBMCs. These receptors all come from a woman aged 40-49 years in good health and CMV-seropositive. CDR3s include the opening cysteine and the closing phenylalanine or tryptophan. A D gene is named only where the DNA matches it firmly. Expanded clones get a size class; other rows say once, few or many, or leave the size out.

D gene	clone size	V gene	J gene	CDR3 DNA	CDR3 protein
-	-	TRBV4-2	TRBJ2-5	TGTGCCAGCAGCCAATCCCGGGGTACTTTCGAGACCCAGTACTTC	CASSQSRGTFETQYF
-	-	TRBV2	TRBJ2-3	TGTGCCAGCAGTGATGGGGCCTCCTCCCCAGATACGCAGTATTTT	CASSDGASSPDTQYF
-	-	TRBV7-3	TRBJ2-1	TGTGCCAGCAGCCTAACTCCAGTTTACAATGAGCAGTTCTTC	CASSLTPVYNEQFF
-	-	TRBV27	TRBJ1-2	TGTGCCAGCAGCACCAACCGCCTGTCCGGGGACTACACCTTC	CASSTNRLSGDYTF
-	once	TRBV3-1/TRBV3-2	TRBJ2-7	TGTGCCGGAGAGTACGAGCAGTACTTC	CAGEYEQYF
TRBD1	-	TRBV28	TRBJ1-2	TGTGCCAGCAGGATTCAGTACGGGACAGGGGATGGCTACACCTTC	CASRIQYGTGDGYTF
-	-	TRBV2	TRBJ1-1	TGTGCCAGCAATGGGGCCGTCGCCTCTTTCTTT	CASNGAVASFF
-	-	TRBV27	TRBJ2-2	TGTGCCAGCAGCCTGACAGTTAACACCGGGGAGCTGTTTTTT	CASSLTVNTGELFF
-	-	TRBV2	TRBJ2-1	TGTGCCAGCAGTGATTTGGAGCCCGTCTTCAATGAGCAGTTCTTC	CASSDLEPVFNEQFF
-	once	TRBV6-1	TRBJ2-7	TGTGCCAGCAGTGCGGCAGGGATGTACGAGCAGTACTTC	CASSAAGMYEQYF
-	-	TRBV5-1	TRBJ2-1	TGCGCCAGCAGCTTACCGGGATCCGGAGGCAATGAGCAGTTCTTC	CASSLPGSGGNEQFF
-	-	TRBV7-9	TRBJ2-5	TGTGCCAGCAGCTTAGCGCCCTATCAAGAGACCCAGTACTTC	CASSLAPYQETQYF
TRBD1	-	TRBV7-2	TRBJ1-5	TGTGCCAGCAGCTTAGTAGGGACAGTAAATCAGCCCCAGCATTTT	CASSLVGTVNQPQHF
TRBD1	-	TRBV15	TRBJ2-7	TGTGCCACCAGCAGAGATTGGACAGGGCAAGAGTACTTC	CATSRDWTGQEYF
TRBD2	-	TRBV5-8	TRBJ2-5	TGTGCCAGCAGCTTGGGGACTAGCAGATCGGAGACCCAGTACTTC	CASSLGTSRSETQYF
-	-	TRBV2	TRBJ2-1	TGTGCCAGCAGTGAAGAACTAGCCATCTTCAATGAGCAGTTCTTC	CASSEELAIFNEQFF
TRBD1	-	TRBV9	TRBJ2-7	TGTGCCAGCAGCGTAGAGGGACAGGGGGCTTACGAGCAGTACTTC	CASSVEGQGAYEQYF
-	few	TRBV9	TRBJ1-3	TGTGCCAGCAGCGAACCCAGGGGTTTTACTGGAAACACCATATATTTT	CASSEPRGFTGNTIYF
TRBD1	-	TRBV5-8	TRBJ2-7	TGTGCCAGCAGCTTGGCCAGGGGGAGCGAGCAGTACTTC	CASSLARGSEQYF
-	-	TRBV28	TRBJ1-2	TGTGCCAGCAGTACGCAGATCAACTATGGCTACACCTTC	CASSTQINYGYTF
-	-	TRBV9	TRBJ2-7	TGTGCCAGCAGCGTAGGCCCAGGAGGTTACGAGCAGTACTTC	CASSVGPGGYEQYF
TRBD2	-	TRBV11-2	TRBJ2-1	TGTGCCAGCAGCTTAGATCGGCTCGGTGCGGGAGGGGGGTACAATGAGCAGTTCTTC	CASSLDRLGAGGGYNEQFF
-	-	TRBV28	TRBJ1-1	TGTGCCAGCAGTTATACAGGCACGATGAACACTGAAGCTTTCTTT	CASSYTGTMNTEAFF
-	few	TRBV28	TRBJ2-5	TGTGCCAGCAGTTTGGGGTTGGGAGGAGAGACCCAGTACTTC	CASSLGLGGETQYF
TRBD2	-	TRBV6-6	TRBJ2-7	TGTGCCAGCAGTTTAACTAGCGGGAGGTTCTCCTACGAGCAGTACTTC	CASSLTSGRFSYEQYF
-	-	TRBV6-5	TRBJ2-7	TGTGCCAGCAGTTTGGTTTACCCGGTTTCTAGCGAGCAGTACTTC	CASSLVYPVSSEQYF
-	-	TRBV14	TRBJ1-2	TGTGCCAGCAGCCACAGGGCAGACTATGGCTACACCTTC	CASSHRADYGYTF
TRBD1	-	TRBV25-1	TRBJ2-1	TGTGCCAGCAGTGAATATGACAGGGGTGAGCAGTTCTTC	CASSEYDRGEQFF
TRBD2	-	TRBV27	TRBJ2-1	TGTGCCAGCAGTATTCTGACTAGCGGTACGGGTAGTGAGCAGTTCTTC	CASSILTSGTGSEQFF
TRBD1	-	TRBV15	TRBJ2-3	TGTGCCACCAGCCGTCCCGAGGGGACAGACTATACGCAGTATTTT	CATSRPEGTDYTQYF
-	-	TRBV6-6	TRBJ1-6	TGTGCCAGCAGTTATGGCGGGGACAATTCACCCCTCCACTTT	CASSYGGDNSPLHF
TRBD2	-	TRBV7-8	TRBJ2-5	TGTGCCAGCAGCGACCTAGCGGGCCGGGGACAAGAGACCCAGTACTTC	CASSDLAGRGQETQYF
TRBD2	-	TRBV6-5	TRBJ2-1	TGTGCCAGCAGTTACTCTACTAGCGGGGCCTACAATGAGCAGTTCTTC	CASSYSTSGAYNEQFF
TRBD2	once	TRBV11-2	TRBJ2-7	TGTGCCAGCGGACGAACTAGCGGGTCCTACGAGCAGTACTTC	CASGRTSGSYEQYF
-	once	TRBV7-2	TRBJ1-3	TGTGCCAGCAGCTTAGCTCGGCAGGCCCTCTCTGGAAACACCATATATTTT	CASSLARQALSGNTIYF
-	few	TRBV6-6	TRBJ2-7	TGTGCCAGCAGTGGAAACTACGAGCAGTACTTC	CASSGNYEQYF
TRBD2	few	TRBV19	TRBJ2-2	TGTGCCAGTAGTACGTCTAGCGGGAGCTCTAACACCGGGGAGCTGTTTTTT	CASSTSSGSSNTGELFF
-	-	TRBV5-8	TRBJ2-7	TGTGCCAGCAGGGTAAGACAGACGAACTACGAGCAGTACTTC	CASRVRQTNYEQYF
-	-	TRBV7-9	TRBJ2-3	TGTGCCAGCAGCCGTCTAGCGACAAACACAGATACGCAGTATTTT	CASSRLATNTDTQYF
-	-	TRBV5-1	TRBJ1-4	TGCGCCAGCAGCCCCGGACAGCCTAATGAAAAACTGTTTTTT	CASSPGQPNEKLFF
TRBD2	-	TRBV4-3	TRBJ2-7	TGCGCCAGCAGTTTGGGCAGGGTCACTAGCGGGGCTTCCTACGAGCAGTACTTC	CASSLGRVTSGASYEQYF
-	-	TRBV21-1	TRBJ1-5	TGTGCCAGCAGCCGACACCACAGGGGATGTCATCAGCCCCAGCATTTT	CASSRHHRGCHQPQHF
-	few	TRBV28	TRBJ1-5	TGTGCCAGCACACCCTGGCAGGCAACTAATCAGCCCCAGCATTTT	CASTPWQATNQPQHF
-	-	TRBV30	TRBJ2-3	TGTGCCTGGAGTGGAGCCGATACGCAGTATTTT	CAWSGADTQYF
TRBD2	-	TRBV14	TRBJ2-2	TGTGCCAGCAGCCCAAGGAGAGCGGGAGTAGCCACCGGGGAGCTGTTTTTT	CASSPRRAGVATGELFF
-	-	TRBV19	TRBJ2-1	TGTGCCAGTAGCCCAACTAGGGACACTGAGCAGTTCTTC	CASSPTRDTEQFF
-	-	TRBV7-8	TRBJ2-2	TGTGCCAGCAGCAGAGACAGAACGAACACCGGGGAGCTGTTTTTT	CASSRDRTNTGELFF
-	-	TRBV29-1	TRBJ1-1	TGCAGCGTCCTGACAGGGAACACTGAAGCTTTCTTT	CSVLTGNTEAFF
-	few	TRBV7-2	TRBJ1-5	TGTGCCAGCAGTCGTGACTACTATAGCAATCAGCCCCAGCATTTT	CASSRDYYSNQPQHF
TRBD1	-	TRBV19	TRBJ2-3	TGTGCCAGTAGTCTCGCGTCGGACAGGGGATTCACAGATACGCAGTATTTT	CASSLASDRGFTDTQYF